These 32 T cell receptor beta chains came from one sample sequenced in a study of cytomegalovirus exposure and HLA in healthy donors. Vbeta (60) and Jbeta (13) primers were used in the PCR. Assay: immunoSEQ multiplex PCR; the TCRdb copy retains only in-frame clones and omits some. This sample carries 190,000 or so clones, around three quarters of them seen once, and the ten largest clones take under 0.85%. What was sequenced was PBMCs. These TCRs come from a boy younger than 18 in good health and CMV-seronegative.

This clone was found once. The same CDR3 can be traced to other DNA sequences in this sample. The chain links TRBV15 to TRBJ1-2; 7 nucleotides align to TRBD1. Germline loops: CDR1 LNHNV, CDR2 YYDKDF (reference sequence). The CDR3 sequence is 16 residues long. Germline trimming cut 0 bases from V and 8 bases from J; bases unmatched to any gene: 12. The CDR3 here is CATSREGQTSHYGYTF. In DNA, the CDR3 is TGTGCCACCAGCAGAGAGGGACAGACCTCACATTACGGCTACACCTTC.

Here the CDR3 DNA reads TGTGCCAGCAGCCCTGGACAGACACTCAATCAGCCCCAGCATTTT. It encodes CASSPGQTLNQPQHF. V gene TRBV11-2 combines with J gene TRBJ1-5; weak D call: TRBD1 (6 bases). V dropped 5 bases and J dropped 3 bases, with 14 bases sitting between them. Germline CDR1 reads SGHAT; CDR2 reads FQNNGV. CDR3 length: 15 amino acids.

The chain carries TRBV7-2 and TRBJ1-2; 7 nucleotides agree with TRBD1. This CDR3 region has 13 residues. In germline, CDR1 is SGHTA, CDR2 FQGNSA. The V and J ends lost 5 bases and 7 bases, in that order; junction bases with no gene match: 7. The CDR3, as DNA: TGTGCCAGCAGCCAAGACAGGGTATCTGGCTACACCTTC. Its translation: CASSQDRVSGYTF. Full variable domain (remainder filled in from reference TRBV7-2 and TRBJ1-2): GAGVSQSPSNKVTEKGKDVELRCDPISGHTALYWYRQSLGQGLEFLIYFQGNSAPDKSGLPSDRFSAERTGGSVSTLTIQRTQQEDSAVYLCASSQDRVSGYTFGSGTRLTVV.

The chain carries TRBV5-1 and TRBJ2-7; D ambiguous. Germline values: CDR1 SGHRS, CDR2 YFSETQ. The CDR3 covers 11 residues. V gave up 2 bases and J gave up 5 bases, with 5 bases separating them. CDR3 amino acids: CASSFSDEQYF. The CDR3 nucleotides are TGCGCCAGCAGCTTCTCAGACGAGCAGTACTTC. The variable domain in full, with the rest retrieved from reference TRBV5-1 and TRBJ2-7, is KAGVTQTPRYLIKTRGQQVTLSCSPISGHRSVSWYQQTPGQGLQFLFEYFSETQRNKGNFPGRFSGRQFSNSRSEMNVSTLELGDSALYLCASSFSDEQYFGPGTRLTVT.

The chain has TRBV29-1 and TRBJ1-3, with TRBD1 matching over 12 bases. Germline assignment: CDR1 SQVTM and CDR2 ANQGSEA. The CDR3 length is 15 residues. Germline trimming cut 7 bases from V and 2 bases from J; bases unmatched to any gene: 6. This CDR3 is CSARDRGRAGNTIYF. CDR3 bases: TGCAGCGCCCGGGACAGGGGGCGCGCTGGAAACACCATATATTTT.

As regards this clone: Relative to the germline gene, one junction end is altered; a read error may explain this. The chain is built from TRBV7-9 and TRBJ1-4; D remains ambiguous. Per germline, CDR1 SEHNR and CDR2 FQNEAQ (reference sequence). The CDR3 sequence is 14 residues long. CDR3 sequence reads: CSSSLFGTNEKLFF. CDR3 coding DNA: TGTTCCAGCAGCTTATTCGGGACTAATGAAAAACTGTTTTTT.

The chain couples TRBV5-1 to TRBJ2-5, with a possible D match to TRBD1 (6 bases). Germline V CDR1 and CDR2: SGHRS, YFSETQ. Trimming cost V 3 bases and J 5 bases, with 17 bases left between them. CDR3 length: 15 amino acids. CDR3 protein: CASSSTTGLSETQYF. The CDR3 nucleotides are TGCGCCAGCAGCTCCACCACAGGGCTATCCGAGACCCAGTACTTC.

V and J are TRBV5-5 and TRBJ1-5, with D perhaps matching TRBD1 (5 bases). CDR1 is SGHKS and CDR2 is YYEKEE in the germline V gene (reference sequence). The V gene lost 4 bases and the J gene lost 4 bases, with 15 bases spanning the gap. The CDR3 spans 15 residues. This chain's CDR3 is CASSTGGERNQPQHF. The CDR3 DNA sequence: TGTGCCAGCAGCACGGGGGGGGAGCGGAATCAGCCCCAGCATTTT.

The chain carries TRBV4-1 and TRBJ2-5, with TRBD1 identical over 7 bases. This CDR3 has 18 amino acids. V shed 0 bases and J 1 base; nucleotides not matched to a gene: 11. The germline V gene encodes CDR1 MGHRA and CDR2 YSYEKL. In DNA form, the CDR3 reads TGCGCCAGCAGCCAAGAGGGGCAGGGGGTCAACCCCCAAGAGACCCAGTACTTC. Protein: CASSQEGQGVNPQETQYF.

This clone was counted only a few times. The V gene is TRBV7-2, the J gene TRBJ2-2; no clear D. Trimming pared 2 bases from V and 1 base from J, leaving 8 bases between. There are 15 residues in the CDR3. CDR1 and CDR2 from the germline V gene are SGHTA and FQGNSA. The CDR3 loop reads CASSLNLWNTGELFF. The CDR3 bases are TGTGCCAGCAGCTTAAATCTGTGGAACACCGGGGAGCTGTTTTTT.

The chain uses TRBV19 and TRBJ2-1, with D perhaps matching TRBD2 (6 bases). The CDR3 contains 14 residues. Germline V gives CDR1 LNHDA, CDR2 SQIVND (reference sequence). Trimming left V 3 bases short and J 6 bases short, with 12 bases between. DNA of the CDR3: TGTGCCAGTAGTATTCCCGGGGGTATCAATGAGCAGTTCTTC. This translates into CASSIPGGINEQFF. The whole variable domain, filled in from reference TRBV19 and TRBJ2-1, reads DGGITQSPKYLFRKEGQNVTLSCEQNLNHDAMYWYRQDPGQGLRLIYYSQIVNDFQKGDIAEGYSVSREKKESFPLTVTSAQKNPTAFYLCASSIPGGINEQFFGPGTRLTVL.

This clone was recorded a few times. Additional DNA sequences in this sample encode the identical CDR3. This chain joins TRBV27 and TRBJ2-7, with 8 nucleotides matching TRBD1. The CDR3 covers 14 residues. V trimming: 4 bases; J trimming: 5 bases; junction bases outside the gene matches: 7. Germline assignment: CDR1 MNHEY and CDR2 SMNVEV (reference sequence). The CDR3 sequence is CASSSTGESNEQYF. CDR3 DNA sequence: TGTGCCAGCAGTTCGACAGGGGAATCAAACGAGCAGTACTTC.

CDR3 nucleotides: TGTGCCTGGAGGATCCGGGGAGATTGGGAGACCCAGTACTTC. It yields the protein CAWRIRGDWETQYF. V usage is TRBV30 and J usage is TRBJ2-5, with a tentative D call TRBD2 (5 bases). The V end lost 3 bases, the J end lost 5 bases, and 16 bases lay between the germline ends. The CDR3 contains 14 residues. Germline V gene lookup returns CDR1 GTSNPN and CDR2 SVGIG (reference sequence).

Only one count was recorded for this clone. This chain links TRBV29-1 with TRBJ1-1; no reliable D call. From germline, CDR1 is SQVTM and CDR2 ANQGSEA. This CDR3 is 15 amino acids long. V was cut by 1 base and J by 0 bases, with 12 bases left in between. Here the CDR3 reads CSVEGSRLMNTEAFF. Here the CDR3 DNA reads TGCAGCGTTGAAGGAAGCAGGCTAATGAACACTGAAGCTTTCTTT.

The CDR3 reads CASGTGDEKLFF. For the CDR3, the DNA is TGCGCCAGCGGGACAGGGGATGAAAAACTGTTTTTT. This sequence joins TRBV5-1 and TRBJ1-4, with 10 positions matching TRBD1. The germline V gene has CDR1 SGHRS and CDR2 YFSETQ. Losses at the gene ends were 7 bases for V and 6 bases for J; bases not matched to a gene: 0. The CDR3 spans 12 residues.

V is TRBV20-1 and J is TRBJ2-5; unclear D gene. The CDR3 is 11 amino acids. The germline V gene has CDR1 DFQATT and CDR2 SNEGSKA (reference sequence). With 5 bases removed from V and 5 bases from J, the gap between germline ends came to 9 bases. CDR3 DNA: TGCAGTGCTGAAGAGCGTGAGACCCAGTACTTC. Translated, it gives CSAEERETQYF.

The chain combines TRBV5-4 with TRBJ1-1; D uncertain. Germline V gives CDR1 SGHNT, CDR2 YYREEE (reference sequence). V was cut by 0 bases and J by 7 bases, with 10 bases left in between. This CDR3 is built from 13 residues. Here the CDR3 reads CASSLDSYLEAFF. In DNA, the CDR3 is TGTGCCAGCAGCTTGGACAGCTATCTTGAAGCTTTCTTT. Full variable domain (outside the CDR3, taken from reference TRBV5-4 and TRBJ1-1): ETGVTQSPTHLIKTRGQQVTLRCSSQSGHNTVSWYQQALGQGPQFIFQYYREEENGRGNFPPRFSGLQFPNYSSELNVNALELDDSALYLCASSLDSYLEAFFGQGTRLTVV.

The chain employs TRBV5-4 and TRBJ1-3; D is perhaps TRBD1 (5 bases). The CDR3 length is 16 residues. V was shortened by 1 base and J by 0 bases, with 11 bases between the two germline ends. Germline V gene lookup returns CDR1 SGHNT and CDR2 YYREEE (reference sequence). In DNA, the CDR3 is TGTGCCAGCAGCTTGTCCAGGGATGACTCTGGAAACACCATATATTTT. Amino acid sequence: CASSLSRDDSGNTIYF.

This chain joins TRBV4-2 and TRBJ2-7; TRBD1 aligns across 7 bases. V gave up 0 bases and J gave up 11 bases; unmatched junction bases: 19. The germline V gene encodes CDR1 LGHNA and CDR2 YNFKEQ. The CDR3 sequence is 17 residues long. The CDR3 reads CASSQDIFGTVNLREYF. CDR3 DNA sequence: TGTGCCAGCAGCCAAGATATTTTCGGGACAGTCAACCTCAGGGAGTACTTC.

The genes are TRBV6-5 and TRBJ1-2, with 11 nucleotides matching TRBD1. Losses at the gene ends were 8 bases for V and 5 bases for J; bases not matched to a gene: 10. Germline assignment: CDR1 MNHEY and CDR2 SVGAGI. The CDR3 is 15 residues long. CDR3 sequence (DNA): TGTGCCAGCGCCTGGGACAGGGGGTTAGTTTATGGCTACACCTTC. It encodes CASAWDRGLVYGYTF.

The V call is TRBV11-3, the J call TRBJ2-5; 11 nucleotides match TRBD2. The end of the DNA fits TRBJ2-7 better, so the J call may be wrong. The CDR3 totals 15 residues. Germline V CDR1 and CDR2: SGHNT, YENEEA. This CDR3 reads CASSFRLAGTYEQYF. CDR3 in DNA: TGTGCCAGCAGCTTCCGACTAGCGGGAACCTACGAGCAGTACTTC.

The rearrangement links TRBV2 to TRBJ1-5, with D uncertain. The germline gives CDR1 SNHLY, CDR2 FYNNEI. V was cut by 4 bases and J by 0 bases, with 13 bases left in between. This CDR3 region has 16 residues. This CDR3 is CASSGGLPYSNQPQHF. CDR3 DNA sequence: TGTGCCAGCAGTGGTGGACTTCCCTATAGCAATCAGCCCCAGCATTTT.

V usage is TRBV10-1 and J usage is TRBJ2-7; no clear D. The CDR3 has 13 residues. Per the germline V gene, CDR1 is WNHNN and CDR2 is SYGVQD (reference sequence). Trimming left V 3 bases short and J 6 bases short, with 12 bases between. CDR3 sequence (DNA): TGCGCCAGCAGTGAAATTGTGTCCGGCGAGCAGTACTTC. Encoded protein: CASSEIVSGEQYF.

The V call is TRBV11-2, the J call TRBJ2-3; TRBD2 matches at 9 bases. V trimming: 5 bases; J trimming: 6 bases; junction bases outside the gene matches: 12. Looked up from germline, CDR1 is SGHAT and CDR2 is FQNNGV. This CDR3 is built from 16 residues. The CDR3 sequence is CASSLITGTSRDTQYF. The DNA for the CDR3 is TGTGCCAGCAGCCTGATCACCGGGACTAGCAGGGATACGCAGTATTTT.

For the CDR3, the DNA is TGCGCCAGCAGCTCACAATCCTCTGGGGCCAACGTCCTGACTTTC. Its translation is CASSSQSSGANVLTF. The chain couples TRBV5-1 to TRBJ2-6; D call uncertain. The CDR3 is made up of 15 amino acids. V was clipped by 3 bases and J by 0 bases, with 7 bases between them. Germline assignment: CDR1 SGHRS and CDR2 YFSETQ. Drawing the rest from reference TRBV5-1 and TRBJ2-6, the complete variable domain is KAGVTQTPRYLIKTRGQQVTLSCSPISGHRSVSWYQQTPGQGLQFLFEYFSETQRNKGNFPGRFSGRQFSNSRSEMNVSTLELGDSALYLCASSSQSSGANVLTFGAGSRLTVL.

The V gene is TRBV5-4, the J gene TRBJ1-5; D might be TRBD1 (6 bases). The germline gives CDR1 SGHNT, CDR2 YYREEE (reference sequence). Trimming shortened V by 3 bases and J by 4 bases, and 11 bases separated the two germline ends. The CDR3 extends over 14 amino acids. CDR3 nucleotides: TGTGCCAGCAGCTCGGACAGCCAGAATCAGCCCCAGCATTTT. Its protein is CASSSDSQNQPQHF. Full variable domain (rest looked up from reference TRBV5-4 and TRBJ1-5): ETGVTQSPTHLIKTRGQQVTLRCSSQSGHNTVSWYQQALGQGPQFIFQYYREEENGRGNFPPRFSGLQFPNYSSELNVNALELDDSALYLCASSSDSQNQPQHFGDGTRLSIL.

The chain links TRBV2 to TRBJ1-2; no firm D call. The ends were cut back, 1 base at V and 2 bases at J, with 11 bases in the middle. CDR1 and CDR2 from the germline V gene are SNHLY and FYNNEI. This CDR3 is 15 amino acids long. The CDR3 DNA sequence: TGTGCCAGCAGTGAAGAATCGACTGCCAACTATGGCTACACCTTC. Translated, it gives CASSEESTANYGYTF. The full variable domain, with the rest looked up from reference TRBV2 and TRBJ1-2, is EPEVTQTPSHQVTQMGQEVILRCVPISNHLYFYWYRQILGQKVEFLVSFYNNEISEKSEIFDDQFSVERPDGSNFTLKIRSTKLEDSAMYFCASSEESTANYGYTFGSGTRLTVV.

This sequence joins TRBV5-1 and TRBJ1-1; no definite D call. The V end lost 4 bases, the J end lost 1 base, and 11 bases lay between the germline ends. Germline CDR1 and CDR2: SGHRS and YFSETQ. The CDR3 runs to 14 residues. The CDR3 sequence is CASSIDTGNTEAFF. CDR3 nucleotide sequence: TGCGCCAGCAGCATAGACACCGGGAACACTGAAGCTTTCTTT.

V gene TRBV4-1 combines with J gene TRBJ2-7, with D possibly matching TRBD1 (6 bases). Germline V CDR1 and CDR2: MGHRA, YSYEKL. This CDR3 contains 16 residues. The ends were cut back, 1 base at V and 0 bases at J, with 13 bases in the middle. CDR3 coding DNA: TGCGCCAGCAGCCAAGTTACAGGGCTGAGCTCCTACGAGCAGTACTTC. Translating it yields CASSQVTGLSSYEQYF.

The rearrangement joins TRBV15 to TRBJ2-3; TRBD2 matches 11 bases. With V trimmed by 0 bases and J by 4 bases, 9 bases remained unmatched. From germline, CDR1 is LNHNV and CDR2 YYDKDF (reference sequence). CDR3 size: 18 residues. CDR3 DNA: TGTGCCACCAGCAGAGACCTCATAGCGGGGGGGCCCTCAGATACGCAGTATTTT. Protein: CATSRDLIAGGPSDTQYF.

V is TRBV7-9 and J is TRBJ2-2; 13 bases match TRBD2. The CDR3 runs 17 residues. Unmatched junction bases numbered 9, after V lost 5 bases and J lost 6 bases. Germline CDR1 reads SEHNR; CDR2 reads FQNEAQ (reference sequence). Here the CDR3 reads CASSGARTSGSAGELFF. The CDR3 DNA is TGTGCCAGCAGCGGCGCCCGGACTAGCGGGAGTGCCGGGGAGCTGTTTTTT.

The chain links TRBV7-2 to TRBJ2-1; 7 bases agree with TRBD2. V lost 6 bases to trimming and J lost 4 bases; unmatched junction nucleotides: 6. Germline V gene lookup returns CDR1 SGHTA and CDR2 FQGNSA. The CDR3 contains 14 residues. CDR3 coding DNA: TGTGCCAGCAGTTCTAGCGGAACTTACAATGAGCAGTTCTTC. This gives the protein CASSSSGTYNEQFF.